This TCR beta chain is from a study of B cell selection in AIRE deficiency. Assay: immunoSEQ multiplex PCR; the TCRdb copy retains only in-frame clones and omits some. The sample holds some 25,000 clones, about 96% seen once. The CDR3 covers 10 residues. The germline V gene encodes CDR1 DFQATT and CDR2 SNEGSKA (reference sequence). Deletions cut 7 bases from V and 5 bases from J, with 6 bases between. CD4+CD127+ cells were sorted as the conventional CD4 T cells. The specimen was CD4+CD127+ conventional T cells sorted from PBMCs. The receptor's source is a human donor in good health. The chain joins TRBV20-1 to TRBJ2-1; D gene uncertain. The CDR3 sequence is CSGWHNEQFF. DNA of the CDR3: TGCAGTGGATGGCACAATGAGCAGTTCTTC.